This T cell receptor beta chain was sequenced during a study of shared clonotypes between healthy human individuals. Study-wide findings and caveats: The sharing of 4% to 5.5% of naive CD4 clonotypes was seen across a handful of donors.

In regard to this clone: As yet, its antigen is unknown.

V lost 0 bases and J lost 0, with 2 bases in between. CDR3 length: 14 amino acids. CDR1 and CDR2 from the germline V gene are SGHAT and FQDESV (reference sequence). TCRdb's copy holds only in-frame clones and misses some; the assay was immunoSEQ multiplex PCR. The sample consists of about 1 million clones, 65% to 80% of them appearing once. The sequence was obtained from a young man in good health. V gene TRBV11-1 combines with J gene TRBJ2-2; D is unclear. Sequencing was carried out using memory CD4+ T cells sorted from blood. Subset described: CD45RA-negative fraction. This chain's CDR3 is CASSLATNTGELFF. CDR3 bases: TGTGCCAGCAGCTTAGCCACGAACACCGGGGAGCTGTTTTTT. The complete variable domain, with remaining parts taken from reference TRBV11-1 and TRBJ2-2, reads EAEVAQSPRYKITEKSQAVAFWCDPISGHATLYWYRQILGQGPELLVQFQDESVVDDSQLPKDRFSAERLKGVDSTLKIQPAELGDSAMYLCASSLATNTGELFFGEGSRLTVL.